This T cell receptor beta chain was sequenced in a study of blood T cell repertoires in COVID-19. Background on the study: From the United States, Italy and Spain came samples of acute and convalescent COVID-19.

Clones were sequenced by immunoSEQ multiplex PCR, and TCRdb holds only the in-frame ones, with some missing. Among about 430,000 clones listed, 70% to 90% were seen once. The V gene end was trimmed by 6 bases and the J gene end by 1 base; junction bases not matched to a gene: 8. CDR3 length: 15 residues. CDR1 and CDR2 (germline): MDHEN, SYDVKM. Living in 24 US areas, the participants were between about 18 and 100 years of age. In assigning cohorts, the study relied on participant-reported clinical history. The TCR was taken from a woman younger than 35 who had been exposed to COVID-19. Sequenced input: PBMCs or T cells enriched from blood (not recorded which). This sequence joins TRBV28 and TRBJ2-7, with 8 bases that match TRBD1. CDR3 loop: CASRAPGTGSYEQYF. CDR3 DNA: TGTGCCAGCAGGGCCCCCGGGACAGGTTCCTACGAGCAGTACTTC.